This TCR beta chain was observed in a study of shared clonotypes between healthy human individuals. Study-wide results and caveats: Donors were few, which limited the genetic and exposure-history diversity represented.

The protocol was immunoSEQ multiplex PCR, while the TCRdb copy is restricted to in-frame clones and leaves out a portion. The table lists 550,000 to 600,000 clones, more than 95% of them singletons. Only CD45RO-negative cells positively selected for CCR7 counted as naive CD8 cells, so terminally differentiated effector memory CD45RA+ cells were excluded. The CDR3 runs to 14 residues. CDR1 and CDR2 (germline): SEHNR, FQNEAQ (reference sequence). Trimming stripped 1 base from V and 4 bases from J, with 8 bases between. With respect to this clone: What it binds is unknown.

This TCR was sampled from a man younger than 40 in good health. Sequencing was done on a sample of naive CD8+ T cells sorted from blood. J is TRBJ2-1 and V is TRBV7-9, with unresolved D. The chain's CDR3 is CASSLVAEYNEQFF. DNA of the CDR3: TGTGCCAGCAGCTTAGTTGCAGAATACAATGAGCAGTTCTTC.